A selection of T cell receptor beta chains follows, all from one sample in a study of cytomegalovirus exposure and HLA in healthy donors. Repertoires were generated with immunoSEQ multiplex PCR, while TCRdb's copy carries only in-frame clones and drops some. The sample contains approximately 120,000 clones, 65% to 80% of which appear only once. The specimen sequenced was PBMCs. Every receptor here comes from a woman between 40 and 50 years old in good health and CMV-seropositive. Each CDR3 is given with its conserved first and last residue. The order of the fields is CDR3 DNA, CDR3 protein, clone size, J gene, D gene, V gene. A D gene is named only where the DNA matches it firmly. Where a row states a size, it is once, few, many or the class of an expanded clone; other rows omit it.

CDR3nt: TGTGCCTGTGCCGCTGGATCCTCCAGGAGGGAGACCCAGTACTTC
CDR3aa: CACAAGSSRRETQYF
abundance: .
j_gene: TRBJ2-5
d_gene: .
v_gene: TRBV30

CDR3nt: TGTGCCAGTAGTGGGCAGAGCGGGGCCGGGACCGGGGAGCTGTTTTTT
CDR3aa: CASSGQSGAGTGELFF
abundance: .
j_gene: TRBJ2-2
d_gene: TRBD2
v_gene: TRBV19

CDR3nt: TGTGCCAGCAGTTTTGGCGACAGGGGTTATGAGCAGTTCTTC
CDR3aa: CASSFGDRGYEQFF
abundance: .
j_gene: TRBJ2-1
d_gene: TRBD1
v_gene: TRBV6-5

CDR3nt: TGTGCCAGCTCACCAGGGACTAGCGTGATGATGTGGAACTTC
CDR3aa: CASSPGTSVMMWNF
abundance: .
j_gene: TRBJ2-7
d_gene: TRBD2
v_gene: TRBV18

CDR3nt: TGTGCCAGCAGCTTAGCGGGGAGGAAGTCAGATGAGCAGTTCTTC
CDR3aa: CASSLAGRKSDEQFF
abundance: .
j_gene: TRBJ2-1
d_gene: .
v_gene: TRBV7-6

CDR3nt: TGCGCCAGCAGCTCTACACTAAATGAGCAGTTCTTC
CDR3aa: CASSSTLNEQFF
abundance: .
j_gene: TRBJ2-1
d_gene: .
v_gene: TRBV5-1

CDR3nt: TGTGCCAGCAGTTCAGGGGGCACTGAAGCTTTCTTT
CDR3aa: CASSSGGTEAFF
abundance: few
j_gene: TRBJ1-1
d_gene: TRBD1
v_gene: TRBV2

CDR3nt: TGTTCCAGCAGCTTAGCGGGTAGGGGGCGCAATGAGCAGTACTTC
CDR3aa: CSSSLAGRGRNEQYF
abundance: .
j_gene: TRBJ2-7
d_gene: .
v_gene: TRBV7-9

CDR3nt: TGTGCCAGCAGTTCGCGACTAGCGGGGACCTACAATGAGCAGTTCTTC
CDR3aa: CASSSRLAGTYNEQFF
abundance: .
j_gene: TRBJ2-1
d_gene: TRBD2
v_gene: TRBV6-5

CDR3nt: TGTGCCAGCAGCCACACAGGGTTGGGGAACACTGAAGCTTTCTTT
CDR3aa: CASSHTGLGNTEAFF
abundance: few
j_gene: TRBJ1-1
d_gene: .
v_gene: TRBV6-5

CDR3nt: TGTGCCAGCTTTGGACTAGCGGGACCCGCCTACGAGCAGTACTTC
CDR3aa: CASFGLAGPAYEQYF
abundance: once
j_gene: TRBJ2-7
d_gene: TRBD2
v_gene: TRBV27

CDR3nt: TGTGCCAGCCGAAGACAGGGGTTTAACTATGGCTACACCTTC
CDR3aa: CASRRQGFNYGYTF
abundance: few
j_gene: TRBJ1-2
d_gene: TRBD1
v_gene: TRBV6-5

CDR3nt: TGCAGCGTTAGCGGACTAGCGGGAAACTACGAGCAGTACTTC
CDR3aa: CSVSGLAGNYEQYF
abundance: .
j_gene: TRBJ2-7
d_gene: TRBD2
v_gene: TRBV29-1